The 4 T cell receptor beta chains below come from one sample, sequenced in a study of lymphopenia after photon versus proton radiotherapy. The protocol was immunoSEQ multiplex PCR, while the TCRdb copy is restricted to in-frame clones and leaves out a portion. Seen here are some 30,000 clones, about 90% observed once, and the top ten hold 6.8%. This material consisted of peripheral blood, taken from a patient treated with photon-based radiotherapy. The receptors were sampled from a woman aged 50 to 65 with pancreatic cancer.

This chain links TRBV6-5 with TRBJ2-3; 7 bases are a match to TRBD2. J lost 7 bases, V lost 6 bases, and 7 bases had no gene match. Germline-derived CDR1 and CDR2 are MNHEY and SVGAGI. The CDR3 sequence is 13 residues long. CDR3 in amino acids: CASRGGEHYTQYF. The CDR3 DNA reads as TGTGCCAGCAGGGGGGGGGAGCATTATACGCAGTATTTT.

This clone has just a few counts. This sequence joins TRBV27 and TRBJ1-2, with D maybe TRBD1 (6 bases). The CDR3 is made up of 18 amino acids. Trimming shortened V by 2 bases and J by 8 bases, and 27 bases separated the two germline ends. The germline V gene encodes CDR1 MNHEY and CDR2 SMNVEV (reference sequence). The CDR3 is CASSLRGEDRTALSGYTF. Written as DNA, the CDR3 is TGTGCCAGCAGTTTAAGGGGGGAGGATAGGACAGCCTTATCCGGCTACACCTTC.

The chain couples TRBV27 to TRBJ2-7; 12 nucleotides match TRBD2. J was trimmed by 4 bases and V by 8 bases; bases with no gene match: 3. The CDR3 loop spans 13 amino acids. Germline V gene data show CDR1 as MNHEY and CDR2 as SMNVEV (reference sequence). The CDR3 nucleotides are TGTGCCAGCGGACTAGCGGGACCTTACGAGCAGTACTTC. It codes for CASGLAGPYEQYF.

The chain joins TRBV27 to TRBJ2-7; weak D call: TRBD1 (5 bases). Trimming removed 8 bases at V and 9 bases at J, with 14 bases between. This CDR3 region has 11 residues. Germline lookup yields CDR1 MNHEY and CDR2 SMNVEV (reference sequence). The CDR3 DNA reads TGTGCCAGCGGGGCCTCCTCCGGGCAGTACTTC. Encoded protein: CASGASSGQYF.